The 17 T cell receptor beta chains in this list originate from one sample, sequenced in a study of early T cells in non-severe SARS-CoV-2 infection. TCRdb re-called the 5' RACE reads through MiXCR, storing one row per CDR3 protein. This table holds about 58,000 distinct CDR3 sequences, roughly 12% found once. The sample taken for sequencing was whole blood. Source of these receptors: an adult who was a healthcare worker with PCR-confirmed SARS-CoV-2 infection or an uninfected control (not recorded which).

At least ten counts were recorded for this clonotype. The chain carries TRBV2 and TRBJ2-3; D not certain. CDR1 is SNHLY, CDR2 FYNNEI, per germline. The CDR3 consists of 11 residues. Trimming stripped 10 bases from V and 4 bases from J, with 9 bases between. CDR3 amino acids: CATAGSDTQYF. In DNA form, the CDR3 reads TGTGCCACCGCAGGCTCAGATACGCAGTATTTT.

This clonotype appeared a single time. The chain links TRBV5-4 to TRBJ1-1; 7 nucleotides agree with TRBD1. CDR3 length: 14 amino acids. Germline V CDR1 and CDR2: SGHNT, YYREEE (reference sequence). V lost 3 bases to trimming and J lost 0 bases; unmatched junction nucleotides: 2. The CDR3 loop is CASSWDRLNTEAFF. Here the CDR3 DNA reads TGTGCCAGCAGCTGGGACAGACTGAACACTGAAGCTTTCTTT.

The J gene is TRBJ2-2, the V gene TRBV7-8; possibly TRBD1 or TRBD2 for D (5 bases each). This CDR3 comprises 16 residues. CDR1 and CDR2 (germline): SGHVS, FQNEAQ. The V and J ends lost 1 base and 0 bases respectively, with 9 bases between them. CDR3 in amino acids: CASSLEVGANTGELFF. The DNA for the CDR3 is TGTGCCAGCAGCTTAGAAGTGGGGGCGAACACCGGGGAGCTGTTTTTT.

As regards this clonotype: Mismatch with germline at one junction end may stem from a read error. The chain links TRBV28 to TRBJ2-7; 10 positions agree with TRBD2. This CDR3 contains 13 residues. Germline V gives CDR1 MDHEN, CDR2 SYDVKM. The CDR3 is CASSHGLAVHQNF. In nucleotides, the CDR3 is TGTGCCAGCAGTCACGGACTAGCGGTCCATCAAAACTTC.

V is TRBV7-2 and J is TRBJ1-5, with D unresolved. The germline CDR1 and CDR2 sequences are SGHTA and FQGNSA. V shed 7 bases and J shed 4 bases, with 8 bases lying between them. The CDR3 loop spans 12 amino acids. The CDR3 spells CASTYRNQPQHF. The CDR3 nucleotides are TGTGCCAGCACCTATAGGAATCAGCCCCAGCATTTT.

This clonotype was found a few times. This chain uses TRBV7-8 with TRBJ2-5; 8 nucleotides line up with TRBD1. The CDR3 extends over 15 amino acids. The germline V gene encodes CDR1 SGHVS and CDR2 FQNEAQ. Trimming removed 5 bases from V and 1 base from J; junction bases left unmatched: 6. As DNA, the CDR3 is TGTGCCAGCAGCGCCAGACAGGGGAGCCAAGAGACCCAGTACTTC. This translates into CASSARQGSQETQYF.

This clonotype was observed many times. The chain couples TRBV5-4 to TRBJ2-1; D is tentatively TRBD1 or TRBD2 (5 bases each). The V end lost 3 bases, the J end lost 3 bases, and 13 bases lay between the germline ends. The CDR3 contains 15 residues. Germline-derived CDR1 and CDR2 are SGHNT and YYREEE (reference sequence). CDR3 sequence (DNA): TGTGCCAGCAGCTCGGGGACGACAGACTACAATGAGCAGTTCTTC. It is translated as CASSSGTTDYNEQFF. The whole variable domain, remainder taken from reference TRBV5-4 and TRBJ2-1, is ETGVTQSPTHLIKTRGQQVTLRCSSQSGHNTVSWYQQALGQGPQFIFQYYREEENGRGNFPPRFSGLQFPNYSSELNVNALELDDSALYLCASSSGTTDYNEQFFGPGTRLTVL.

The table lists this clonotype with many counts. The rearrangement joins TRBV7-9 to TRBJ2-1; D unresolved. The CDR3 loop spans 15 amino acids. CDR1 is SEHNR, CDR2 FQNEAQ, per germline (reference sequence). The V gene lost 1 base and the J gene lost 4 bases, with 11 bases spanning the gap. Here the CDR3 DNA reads TGTGCCAGCAGCTTAGTGCTACCACCATACAATGAGCAGTTCTTC. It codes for CASSLVLPPYNEQFF. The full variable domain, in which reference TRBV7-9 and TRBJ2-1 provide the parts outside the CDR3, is DTGVSQNPRHKITKRGQNVTFRCDPISEHNRLYWYRQTLGQGPEFLTYFQNEAQLEKSRLLSDRFSAERPKGSFSTLEIQRTEQGDSAMYLCASSLVLPPYNEQFFGPGTRLTVL.

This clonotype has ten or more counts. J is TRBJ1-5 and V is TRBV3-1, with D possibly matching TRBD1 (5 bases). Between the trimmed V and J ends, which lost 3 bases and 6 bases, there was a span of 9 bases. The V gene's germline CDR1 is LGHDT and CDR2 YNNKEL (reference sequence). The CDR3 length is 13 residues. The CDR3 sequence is CASSQGEGQPQHF. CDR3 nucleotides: TGTGCCAGCAGCCAGGGGGAGGGTCAGCCCCAGCATTTT. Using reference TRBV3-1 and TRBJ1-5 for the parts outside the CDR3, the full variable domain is DTAVSQTPKYLVTQMGNDKSIKCEQNLGHDTMYWYKQDSKKFLKIMFSYNNKELIINETVPNRFSPKSPDKAHLNLHINSLELGDSAVYFCASSQGEGQPQHFGDGTRLSIL.

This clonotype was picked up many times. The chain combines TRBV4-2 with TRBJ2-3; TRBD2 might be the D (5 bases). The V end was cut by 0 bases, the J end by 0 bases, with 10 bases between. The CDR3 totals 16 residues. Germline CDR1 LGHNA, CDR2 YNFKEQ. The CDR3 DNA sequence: TGTGCCAGCAGCCAAGATGGAGCGGTCAGCACAGATACGCAGTATTTT. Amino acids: CASSQDGAVSTDTQYF.

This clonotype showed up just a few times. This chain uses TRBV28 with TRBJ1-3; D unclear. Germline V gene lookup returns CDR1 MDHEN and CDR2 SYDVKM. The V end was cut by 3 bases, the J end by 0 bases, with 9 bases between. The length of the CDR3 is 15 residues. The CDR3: CASSFDLGSGNTIYF. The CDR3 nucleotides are TGTGCCAGCAGTTTTGACCTGGGCTCTGGAAACACCATATATTTT. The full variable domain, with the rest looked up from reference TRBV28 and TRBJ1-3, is DVKVTQSSRYLVKRTGEKVFLECVQDMDHENMFWYRQDPGLGLRLIYFSYDVKMKEKGDIPEGYSVSREKKERFSLILESASTNQTSMYLCASSFDLGSGNTIYFGEGSWLTVV.

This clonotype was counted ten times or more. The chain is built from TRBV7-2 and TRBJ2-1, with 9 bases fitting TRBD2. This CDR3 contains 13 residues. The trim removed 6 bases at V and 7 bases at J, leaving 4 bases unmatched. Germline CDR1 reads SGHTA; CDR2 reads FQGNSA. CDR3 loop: CASRPTSGNEQFF. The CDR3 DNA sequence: TGTGCCAGCAGGCCCACTAGCGGGAATGAGCAGTTCTTC.

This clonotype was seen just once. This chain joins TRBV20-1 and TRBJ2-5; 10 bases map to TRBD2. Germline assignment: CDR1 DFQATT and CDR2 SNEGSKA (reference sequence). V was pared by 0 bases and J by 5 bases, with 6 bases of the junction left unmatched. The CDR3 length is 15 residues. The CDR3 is CSARDRRAGGETQYF. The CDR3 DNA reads TGCAGTGCTAGAGATCGTCGAGCGGGAGGGGAGACCCAGTACTTC.

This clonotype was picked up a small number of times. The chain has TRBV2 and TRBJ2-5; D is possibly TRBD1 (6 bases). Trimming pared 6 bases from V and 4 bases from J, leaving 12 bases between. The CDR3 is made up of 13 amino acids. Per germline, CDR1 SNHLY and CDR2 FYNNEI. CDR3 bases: TGTGCCAGCAGGGGTCAGGGGCCAGAGACCCAGTACTTC. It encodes CASRGQGPETQYF.

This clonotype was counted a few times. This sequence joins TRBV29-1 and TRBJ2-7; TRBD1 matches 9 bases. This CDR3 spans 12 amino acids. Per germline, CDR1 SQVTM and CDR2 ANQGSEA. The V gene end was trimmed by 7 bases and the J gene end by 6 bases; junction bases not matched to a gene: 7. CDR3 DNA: TGCAGCGCCGGGACAGGGTCTTCCGAGCAGTACTTC. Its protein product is CSAGTGSSEQYF.

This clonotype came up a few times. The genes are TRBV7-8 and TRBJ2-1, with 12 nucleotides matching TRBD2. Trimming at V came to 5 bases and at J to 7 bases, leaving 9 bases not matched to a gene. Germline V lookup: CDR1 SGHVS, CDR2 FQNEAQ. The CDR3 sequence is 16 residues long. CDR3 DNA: TGTGCCAGCAGCATCCCGACTAGCGGGAGTGGGAATGAGCAGTTCTTC. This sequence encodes CASSIPTSGSGNEQFF.

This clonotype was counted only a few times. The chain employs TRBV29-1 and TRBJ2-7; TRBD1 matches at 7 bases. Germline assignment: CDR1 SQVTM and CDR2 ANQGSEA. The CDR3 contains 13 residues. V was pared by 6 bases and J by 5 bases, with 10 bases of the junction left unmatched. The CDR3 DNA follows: TGCAGCGTCGAACCGCAGGGGGTGGACGAGCAGTACTTC. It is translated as CSVEPQGVDEQYF.